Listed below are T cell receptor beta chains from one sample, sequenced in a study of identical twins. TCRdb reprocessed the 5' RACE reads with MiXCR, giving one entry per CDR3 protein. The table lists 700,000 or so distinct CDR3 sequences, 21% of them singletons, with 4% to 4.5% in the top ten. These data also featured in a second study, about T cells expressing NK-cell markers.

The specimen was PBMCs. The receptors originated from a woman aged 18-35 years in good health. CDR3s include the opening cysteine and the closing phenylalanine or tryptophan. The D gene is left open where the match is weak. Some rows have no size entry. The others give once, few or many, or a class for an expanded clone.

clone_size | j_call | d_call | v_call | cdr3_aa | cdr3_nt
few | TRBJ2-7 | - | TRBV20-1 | CSAKRGSTTYEQYF | TGCAGTGCCAAAAGGGGTTCGACGACTTACGAGCAGTACTTC
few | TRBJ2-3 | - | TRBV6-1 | CASGPVRTDTQYF | TGTGCCAGCGGCCCCGTTCGCACAGATACGCAGTATTTT
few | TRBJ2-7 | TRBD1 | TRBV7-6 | CASSVRYRGGSYEQYF | TGTGCCAGCAGCGTCCGCTACAGGGGCGGTTCCTACGAGCAGTACTTC
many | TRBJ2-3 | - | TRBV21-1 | CASSKATSRRVDSTDTQYF | TGTGCCAGCAGCAAGGCAACTAGTAGAAGAGTGGATAGCACAGATACGCAGTATTTT
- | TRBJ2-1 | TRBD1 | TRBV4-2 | CASSQDRLTGITLNEQFF | TGTGCCAGCAGCCAAGATCGATTGACAGGGATTACCCTTAATGAGCAGTTCTTC
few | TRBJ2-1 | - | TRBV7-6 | CASSITGVSWGDEQFF | TGTGCCAGCAGCATAACCGGGGTTTCCTGGGGCGATGAGCAGTTCTTC
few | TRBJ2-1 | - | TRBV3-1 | CASSRLTYDEQFF | TGTGCCAGCAGCCGACTGACCTACGATGAGCAGTTCTTC
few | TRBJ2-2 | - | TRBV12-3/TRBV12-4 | CASTTPGIGTGELFF | TGTGCCAGCACCACCCCAGGGATAGGCACCGGGGAGCTGTTTTTT
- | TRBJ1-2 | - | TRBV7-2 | CASSFFPAIPRNYGYTF | TGTGCCAGCAGCTTTTTTCCTGCGATTCCTCGGAACTATGGCTACACCTTC
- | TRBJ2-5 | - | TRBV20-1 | CSAGVKETQYF | TGCAGTGCGGGTGTGAAGGAGACCCAGTACTTC
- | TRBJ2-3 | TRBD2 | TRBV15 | CATSRGPGGNTQYF | TGTGCCACCAGCAGGGGTCCGGGAGGGAATACGCAGTATTTT
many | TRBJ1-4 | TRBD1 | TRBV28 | CASSFRQGNEKLFF | TGTGCCAGCAGTTTCCGACAGGGCAATGAAAAACTGTTTTTT
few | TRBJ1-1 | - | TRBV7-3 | CASSLGSLGEAFF | TGTGCCAGCAGCTTAGGATCCCTCGGAGAAGCTTTCTTT
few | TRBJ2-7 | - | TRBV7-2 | CASSLAPASYEQYF | TGTGCCAGCAGCTTAGCGCCGGCCTCCTACGAGCAGTACTTC